The text below deals with one TCR beta chain. What it binds is not known. 60 Vbeta and 13 Jbeta primers were used in PCR. TCRdb keeps only in-frame clones here, not all; method: immunoSEQ multiplex PCR. Of about 180,000 clones listed, over 70% are singletons. The sample comes from a study of cytomegalovirus exposure and HLA in healthy donors. Study outcomes and limitations: A later analysis found TCR association rates differed by HLA locus, highest for DRB1 and lowest for HLA-C. TCR beta V- and J-gene trimming was later associated with a missense DCLRE1C variant.

The V end was cut by 6 bases, the J end by 1 base, with 9 bases between. Germline values: CDR1 MNHEY, CDR2 SMNVEV (reference sequence). The CDR3 spans 13 residues. The specimen was PBMCs. V gene TRBV27 combines with J gene TRBJ1-1; a possible D gene is TRBD1 (5 bases). The receptor was isolated from a young man in good health and CMV-seronegative. CDR3 residues: CASRLTGNTEAFF. In DNA form, the CDR3 reads TGTGCCAGCAGACTCACAGGGAACACTGAAGCTTTCTTT.